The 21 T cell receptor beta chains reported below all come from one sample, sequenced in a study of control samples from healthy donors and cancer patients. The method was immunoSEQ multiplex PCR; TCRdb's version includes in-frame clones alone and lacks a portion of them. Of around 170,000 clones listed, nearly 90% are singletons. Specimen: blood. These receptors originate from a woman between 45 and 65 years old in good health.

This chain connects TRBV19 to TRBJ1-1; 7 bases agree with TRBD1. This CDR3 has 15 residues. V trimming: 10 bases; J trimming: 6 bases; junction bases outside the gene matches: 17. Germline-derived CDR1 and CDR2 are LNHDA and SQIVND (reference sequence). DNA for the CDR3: TGTGCCACCCAACCTCGGGACAGCCGCCGCGCTGAAGCTTTCTTT. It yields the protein CATQPRDSRRAEAFF.

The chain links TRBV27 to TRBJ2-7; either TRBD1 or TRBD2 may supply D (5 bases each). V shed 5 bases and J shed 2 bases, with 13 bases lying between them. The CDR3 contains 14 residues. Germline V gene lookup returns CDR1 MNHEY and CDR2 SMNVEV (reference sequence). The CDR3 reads CASSVRGATYEQYF. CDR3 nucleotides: TGTGCCAGCAGTGTTCGAGGGGCGACCTACGAGCAGTACTTC.

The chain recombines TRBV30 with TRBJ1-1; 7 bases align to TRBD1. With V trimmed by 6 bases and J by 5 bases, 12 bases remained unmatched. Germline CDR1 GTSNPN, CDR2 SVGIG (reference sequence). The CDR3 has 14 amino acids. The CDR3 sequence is CACYTGAGGTEAFF. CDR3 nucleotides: TGTGCCTGTTATACCGGAGCAGGGGGGACTGAAGCTTTCTTT. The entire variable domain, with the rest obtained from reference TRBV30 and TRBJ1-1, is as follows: SQTIHQWPATLVQPVGSPLSLECTVEGTSNPNLYWYRQAAGRGLQLLFYSVGIGQISSEVPQNLSASRPQDRQFILSSKKLLLSDSGFYLCACYTGAGGTEAFFGQGTRLTVV.

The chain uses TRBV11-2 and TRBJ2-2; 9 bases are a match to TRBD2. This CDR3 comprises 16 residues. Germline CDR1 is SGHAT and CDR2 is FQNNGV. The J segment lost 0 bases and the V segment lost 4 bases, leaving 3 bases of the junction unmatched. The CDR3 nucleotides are TGTGCCAGCAGCTACGAGCGGGGGGCGAACACCGGGGAGCTGTTTTTT. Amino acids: CASSYERGANTGELFF.

The CDR3 bases are TGCGCCAGCAGCCTCCAGCAGGGACCCCAAGAGACCCAGTACTTC. Amino acids: CASSLQQGPQETQYF. The chain employs TRBV5-1 and TRBJ2-5; the D call may be TRBD1 or TRBD2 (5 bases each). V was shortened by 4 bases and J by 1 base, with 14 bases between the two germline ends. The CDR3 spans 15 residues. Germline V CDR1 and CDR2: SGHRS, YFSETQ.

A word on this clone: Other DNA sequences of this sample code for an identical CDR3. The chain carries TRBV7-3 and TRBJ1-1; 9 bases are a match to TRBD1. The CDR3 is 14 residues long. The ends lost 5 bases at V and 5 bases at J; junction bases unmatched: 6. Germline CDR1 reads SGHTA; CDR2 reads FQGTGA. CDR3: CASSPGQGRTEAFF. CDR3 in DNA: TGTGCCAGCAGCCCGGGACAGGGTCGTACTGAAGCTTTCTTT. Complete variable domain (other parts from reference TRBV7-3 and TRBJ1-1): GAGVSQTPSNKVTEKGKYVELRCDPISGHTALYWYRQSLGQGPEFLIYFQGTGAADDSGLPNDRFFAVRPEGSVSTLKIQRTERGDSAVYLCASSPGQGRTEAFFGQGTRLTVV.

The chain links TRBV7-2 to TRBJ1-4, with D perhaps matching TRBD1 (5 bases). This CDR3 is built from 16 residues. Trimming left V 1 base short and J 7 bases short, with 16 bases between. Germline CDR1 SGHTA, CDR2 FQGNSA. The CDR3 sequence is CASSLGSGTAPEKLFF. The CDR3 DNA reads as TGTGCCAGCAGCTTAGGGTCCGGGACCGCTCCTGAAAAACTGTTTTTT. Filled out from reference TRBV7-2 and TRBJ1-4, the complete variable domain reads GAGVSQSPSNKVTEKGKDVELRCDPISGHTALYWYRQSLGQGLEFLIYFQGNSAPDKSGLPSDRFSAERTGGSVSTLTIQRTQQEDSAVYLCASSLGSGTAPEKLFFGSGTQLSVL.

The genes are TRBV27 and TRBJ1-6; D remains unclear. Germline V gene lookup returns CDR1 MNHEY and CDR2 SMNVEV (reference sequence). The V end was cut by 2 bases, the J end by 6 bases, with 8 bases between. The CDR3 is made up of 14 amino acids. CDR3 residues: CASSLIRANSPLHF. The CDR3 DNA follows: TGTGCCAGCAGTTTAATAAGGGCTAATTCACCCCTCCACTTT.

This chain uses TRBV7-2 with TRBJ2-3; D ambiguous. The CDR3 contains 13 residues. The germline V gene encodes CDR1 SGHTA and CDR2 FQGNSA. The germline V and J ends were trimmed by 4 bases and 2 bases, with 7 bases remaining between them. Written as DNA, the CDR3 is TGTGCCAGCAGCTCACAAATCACAGATACGCAGTATTTT. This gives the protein CASSSQITDTQYF.

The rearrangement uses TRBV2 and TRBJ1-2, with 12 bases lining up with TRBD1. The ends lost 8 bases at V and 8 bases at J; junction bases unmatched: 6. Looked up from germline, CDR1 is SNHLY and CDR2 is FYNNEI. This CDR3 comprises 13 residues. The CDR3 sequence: CASGGTGGVGYTF. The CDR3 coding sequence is TGTGCCAGCGGAGGGACAGGGGGCGTCGGCTACACCTTC.

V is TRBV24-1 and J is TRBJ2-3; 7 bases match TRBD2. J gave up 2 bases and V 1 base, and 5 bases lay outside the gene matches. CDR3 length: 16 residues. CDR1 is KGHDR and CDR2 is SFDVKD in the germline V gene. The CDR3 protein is CATSDFGRGTTDTQYF. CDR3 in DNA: TGTGCCACCAGTGATTTTGGGCGGGGGACCACAGATACGCAGTATTTT.

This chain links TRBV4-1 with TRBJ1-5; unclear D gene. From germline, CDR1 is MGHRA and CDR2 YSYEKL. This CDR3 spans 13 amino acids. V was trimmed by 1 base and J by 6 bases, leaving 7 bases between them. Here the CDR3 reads CASSQAEGQPQHF. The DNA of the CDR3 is TGCGCCAGCAGCCAAGCTGAGGGTCAGCCCCAGCATTTT.

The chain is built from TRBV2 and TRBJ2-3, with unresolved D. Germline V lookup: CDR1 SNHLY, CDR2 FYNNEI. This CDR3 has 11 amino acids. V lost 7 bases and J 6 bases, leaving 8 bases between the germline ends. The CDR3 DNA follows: TGTGCCAGCACACCAAAGGATACGCAGTATTTT. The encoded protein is CASTPKDTQYF. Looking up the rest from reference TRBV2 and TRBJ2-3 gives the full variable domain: EPEVTQTPSHQVTQMGQEVILRCVPISNHLYFYWYRQILGQKVEFLVSFYNNEISEKSEIFDDQFSVERPDGSNFTLKIRSTKLEDSAMYFCASTPKDTQYFGPGTRLTVL.

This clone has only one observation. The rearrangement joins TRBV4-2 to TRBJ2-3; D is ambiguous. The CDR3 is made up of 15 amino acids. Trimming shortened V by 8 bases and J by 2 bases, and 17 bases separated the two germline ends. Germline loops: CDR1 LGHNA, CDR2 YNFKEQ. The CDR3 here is CASAGVLSPTDTQYF. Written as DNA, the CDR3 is TGTGCCAGCGCCGGAGTCCTGTCTCCCACAGATACGCAGTATTTT.

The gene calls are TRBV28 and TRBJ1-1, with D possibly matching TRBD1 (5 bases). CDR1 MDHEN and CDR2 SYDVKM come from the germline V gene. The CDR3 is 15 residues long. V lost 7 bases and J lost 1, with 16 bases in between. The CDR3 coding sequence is TGTGCCAGCACCGATTTGGGGGTCGGGAACACTGAAGCTTTCTTT. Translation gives CASTDLGVGNTEAFF.

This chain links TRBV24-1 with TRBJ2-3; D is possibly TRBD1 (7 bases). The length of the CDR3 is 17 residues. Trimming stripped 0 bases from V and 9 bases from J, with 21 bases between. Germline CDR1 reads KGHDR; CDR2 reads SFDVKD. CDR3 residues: CATSDLVIGRGVETQYF. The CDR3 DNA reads TGTGCCACCAGTGATTTGGTTATAGGCAGGGGGGTAGAGACGCAGTATTTT.

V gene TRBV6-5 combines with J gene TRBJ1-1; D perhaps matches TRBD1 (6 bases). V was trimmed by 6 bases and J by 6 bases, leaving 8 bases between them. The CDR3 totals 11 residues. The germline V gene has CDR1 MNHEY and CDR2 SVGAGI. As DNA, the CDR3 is TGTGCCAGCAGGTGGACAGCTGAAGCTTTCTTT. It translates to CASRWTAEAFF.

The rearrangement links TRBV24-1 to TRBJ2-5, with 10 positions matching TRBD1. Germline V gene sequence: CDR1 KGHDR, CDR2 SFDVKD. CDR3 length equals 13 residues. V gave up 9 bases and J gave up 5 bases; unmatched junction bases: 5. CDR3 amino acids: CATDRGPQETQYF. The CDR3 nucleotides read TGTGCCACCGACAGGGGGCCCCAGGAGACCCAGTACTTC.

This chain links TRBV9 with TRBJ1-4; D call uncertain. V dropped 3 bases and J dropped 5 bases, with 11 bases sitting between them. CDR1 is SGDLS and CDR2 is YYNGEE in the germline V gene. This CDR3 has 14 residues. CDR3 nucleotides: TGTGCCAGCAGCGGGTTTGGTCGGAATGAAAAACTGTTTTTT. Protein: CASSGFGRNEKLFF.

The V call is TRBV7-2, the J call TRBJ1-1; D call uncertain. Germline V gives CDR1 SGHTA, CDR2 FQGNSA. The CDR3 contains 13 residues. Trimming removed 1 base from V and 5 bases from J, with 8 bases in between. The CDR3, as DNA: TGTGCCAGCAGCTTAGAACGGGAAACTGAAGCTTTCTTT. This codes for CASSLERETEAFF. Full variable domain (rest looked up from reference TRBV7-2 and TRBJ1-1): GAGVSQSPSNKVTEKGKDVELRCDPISGHTALYWYRQSLGQGLEFLIYFQGNSAPDKSGLPSDRFSAERTGGSVSTLTIQRTQQEDSAVYLCASSLERETEAFFGQGTRLTVV.

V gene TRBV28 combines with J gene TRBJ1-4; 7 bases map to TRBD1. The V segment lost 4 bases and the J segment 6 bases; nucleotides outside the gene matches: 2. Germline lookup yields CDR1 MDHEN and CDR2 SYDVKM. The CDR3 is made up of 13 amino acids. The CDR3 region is CASSWGTDEKLFF. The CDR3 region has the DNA TGTGCCAGCAGTTGGGGGACAGATGAAAAACTGTTTTTT.